The 15 T cell receptor beta chains below were found in one sample sequenced in a study of blood T cell repertoires in COVID-19. Using immunoSEQ multiplex PCR, the repertoire was profiled, and TCRdb retains in-frame clones only, with some absent. The sample includes around 84,000 clones, 75% to 90% of them seen just once. The sample was peripheral blood. These receptor sequences come from a middle-aged woman with active or convalescent COVID-19.

This rearrangement joins TRBV11-3 to TRBJ2-2; D gene unclear. The germline V gene has CDR1 SGHNT and CDR2 YENEEA. V lost 3 bases to trimming and J lost 1 base, with 9 bases between them. This CDR3 contains 15 residues. The DNA of the CDR3 is TGTGCCAGCAGCTTTGGCATCCAGAACACCGGGGAGCTGTTTTTT. It translates to CASSFGIQNTGELFF. Drawing the rest from reference TRBV11-3 and TRBJ2-2, the complete variable domain is EAGVVQSPRYKIIEKKQPVAFWCNPISGHNTLYWYLQNLGQGPELLIRYENEEAVDDSQLPKDRFSAERLKGVDSTLKIQPAELGDSAVYLCASSFGIQNTGELFFGEGSRLTVL.

The rearrangement links TRBV4-2 to TRBJ1-1; TRBD1 matches 7 bases. The junction had 6 bases not matched to a gene; V was cut back by 4 bases and J by 4 bases. The CDR3 sequence is 14 residues long. Germline-derived CDR1 and CDR2 are LGHNA and YNFKEQ. In nucleotides, the CDR3 is TGTGCCAGCAGCCCACAGGGGTCCGGCACTGAAGCTTTCTTT. Translation: CASSPQGSGTEAFF.

The chain uses TRBV5-6 and TRBJ2-5; 8 bases line up with TRBD1. The germline V gene has CDR1 SGHDT and CDR2 YYEEEE. The CDR3 length is 15 residues. J lost 5 bases, V lost 4 bases, and 10 bases had no gene match. CDR3 nucleotides: TGTGCCAGCAGCGAGCGGACAGGGATTGAGGAGACCCAGTACTTC. It specifies CASSERTGIEETQYF. The full variable domain, rest sourced from reference TRBV5-6 and TRBJ2-5, is DAGVTQSPTHLIKTRGQQVTLRCSPKSGHDTVSWYQQALGQGPQFIFQYYEEEERQRGNFPDRFSGHQFPNYSSELNVNALLLGDSALYLCASSERTGIEETQYFGPGTRLLVL.

This clone was seen a handful of times. V gene TRBV11-3 combines with J gene TRBJ2-7; TRBD2 is a possible D gene (6 bases). CDR3 length: 12 amino acids. V gave up 1 base and J gave up 9 bases, with 10 bases separating them. In germline, CDR1 is SGHNT, CDR2 YENEEA. In nucleotides, the CDR3 is TGTGCCAGCAGCTTAGGGCCGCGGGGGCAGTACTTC. Protein sequence: CASSLGPRGQYF.

The rearrangement joins TRBV10-3 to TRBJ1-1; possibly TRBD1 for D (6 bases). Trimming removed 5 bases at V and 1 base at J, with 8 bases between. The germline gives CDR1 ENHRY, CDR2 SYGVKD. The CDR3 has 13 residues. The CDR3 here is CAISLQGNTEAFF. In DNA, the CDR3 is TGTGCCATCAGTTTACAGGGGAACACTGAAGCTTTCTTT.

V and J are TRBV6-5 and TRBJ1-6; D is unclear. Trimming pared 2 bases from V and 2 bases from J, leaving 7 bases between. The CDR3 length is 15 residues. Germline V gene data show CDR1 as MNHEY and CDR2 as SVGAGI. CDR3 residues: CASSYPETYNSPLHF. CDR3 DNA: TGTGCCAGCAGTTACCCGGAGACCTATAATTCACCCCTCCACTTT.

The chain couples TRBV7-9 to TRBJ1-1; TRBD1 matches 7 bases. Losses at the gene ends were 6 bases for V and 4 bases for J; bases not matched to a gene: 5. This CDR3 spans 13 amino acids. Germline V CDR1 and CDR2: SEHNR, FQNEAQ (reference sequence). CDR3 DNA: TGTGCCAGCAGTCGTACAGGGGCCACTGAAGCTTTCTTT. Protein product: CASSRTGATEAFF.

This chain joins TRBV15 and TRBJ2-5; 11 nucleotides match TRBD2. Germline V gene lookup returns CDR1 LNHNV and CDR2 YYDKDF (reference sequence). Unmatched junction bases numbered 3, after V lost 4 bases and J lost 2 bases. The CDR3 spans 15 residues. In DNA form, the CDR3 reads TGTGCCACCAGCATACTAGCGGGAGAGCAAGAGACCCAGTACTTC. Amino acid sequence: CATSILAGEQETQYF.

As DNA, the CDR3 is TGTGCCAGCAGTTATGGTGGGGGGGCCGGAACCGGGGAGCTGTTTTTT. It is translated as CASSYGGGAGTGELFF. The chain uses TRBV6-2 or TRBV6-3 and TRBJ2-2, with D possibly matching TRBD2 (7 bases). The CDR3 covers 16 residues. Trimming removed 3 bases at V and 5 bases at J, with 16 bases between. CDR1 is MNHEY, CDR2 SVGEGT, per germline.

This chain joins TRBV5-1 and TRBJ2-2, with 7 bases matching TRBD1. Germline values: CDR1 SGHRS, CDR2 YFSETQ. Trimming cost V 4 bases and J 2 bases; bases outside gene matches: 8. The CDR3 sequence is 16 residues long. CDR3 nucleotide sequence: TGCGCCAGCAGCCCATGGGGACAGCACAACACCGGGGAGCTGTTTTTT. It codes for CASSPWGQHNTGELFF.

The J gene is TRBJ2-5, the V gene TRBV30, with 13 nucleotides matching TRBD2. The V gene's germline CDR1 is GTSNPN and CDR2 SVGIG (reference sequence). V gave up 2 bases and J gave up 4 bases; unmatched junction bases: 7. The CDR3 contains 16 residues. The CDR3 DNA follows: TGTGCCTGGAGTCCTGGGACTAGCGGGGCCCTAGAGACCCAGTACTTC. Encoded protein: CAWSPGTSGALETQYF.

The CDR3 loop reads CASSPRTPRGETQYF. DNA for the CDR3: TGTGCCAGCTCACCACGGACCCCTCGGGGAGAGACCCAGTACTTC. V gene TRBV18 combines with J gene TRBJ2-5; D may be TRBD2 (5 bases). The length of the CDR3 is 15 residues. Germline V gene lookup returns CDR1 KGHSH and CDR2 LQKENI. V lost 1 base and J 4 bases, leaving 13 bases between the germline ends.

This chain connects TRBV25-1 to TRBJ1-1, with 9 bases matching TRBD1. The length of the CDR3 is 14 residues. Per germline, CDR1 MGHDK and CDR2 SYGVNS. Losses at the gene ends were 6 bases for V and 0 bases for J; bases not matched to a gene: 2. CDR3 bases: TGTGCCAGCAGAGGACAGGGGATGAACACTGAAGCTTTCTTT. It yields the protein CASRGQGMNTEAFF.

This clone was found a few times. This sequence joins TRBV12-3 or TRBV12-4 and TRBJ1-6, with unresolved D. This CDR3 spans 11 amino acids. V was cut by 5 bases and J by 14 bases, with 10 bases left in between. CDR3 sequence reads: CASSAYSSLHF. The DNA for the CDR3 is TGTGCCAGCAGTGCCTATTCTTCCCTCCACTTT.

The J gene is TRBJ2-1, the V gene TRBV6-7; 10 positions agree with TRBD2. Being an ORF, TRBV6-7 has a function that is uncertain. The V segment lost 2 bases and the J segment 2 bases; nucleotides outside the gene matches: 3. The CDR3 sequence is 16 residues long. The CDR3: CASSYTLAGAYNEQFF. The CDR3 coding sequence is TGTGCCAGCAGTTACACCCTAGCGGGGGCCTACAATGAGCAGTTCTTC.